This T cell receptor (beta chain) was documented in a study of TIL therapy for anti-PD-1-resistant metastatic lung cancer. Turning to the study itself: Most patients had lung adenocarcinoma; a few tumors were EGFR-mutant, two ALK-rearranged; half smoked currently or formerly. General observations from the study: Treatment-naive, never-smoker and oncogene-addicted patients were overrepresented in this highly selected cohort. TIL clonotype persistence in blood showed no apparent association with response.

The time point denotes: pre-treatment sample, taken before nivolumab and TIL therapy. Germline values: CDR1 SGHAT, CDR2 FQNNGV. Trimming took off 1 base at V and 8 bases at J, with 17 bases between the two ends. This CDR3 contains 16 residues. Note on this clone: Its matching antigen is unknown.

The libraries were made with immunoSEQ v3. The data were produced by immunoSEQ multiplex PCR, yet TCRdb's version contains in-frame clones alone and is incomplete. The table lists 55,000 or so clones, 75% to 90% of them singletons. This specimen was blood, taken at baseline. The gene calls are TRBV11-2 and TRBJ1-4; a weak D match, TRBD1 (5 bases). This TCR derives from a person aged 30 to 80 with non-small cell lung cancer. CDR3 sequence: CASSLGVGTGREKLFF. In nucleotides, the CDR3 is TGTGCCAGCAGCTTAGGAGTGGGAACAGGTCGAGAAAAACTGTTTTTT.